Detailed here is one T cell receptor beta chain. The sample is drawn from a study of blood T cell repertoires in COVID-19. Germline V CDR1 and CDR2: SGHDN, FVKESK. V gave up 3 bases and J gave up 6 bases, with 5 bases separating them. This CDR3 has 11 residues. As handled by the study authors: Reference gene primer amplification gave nucleated cell count estimates. Sequencing was performed with immunoSEQ multiplex PCR; in TCRdb, only in-frame clones are kept and a portion is missing. The V and J calls and clone size come from that table; D and trimming were worked out from the DNA. Of 60,000 to 70,000 clones in the sample, about 80% were seen once.

The rearrangement links TRBV14 to TRBJ1-1; no clear D. The sequence was obtained from a woman between 55 and 75 years old with acute or convalescent COVID-19. Sequencing was performed on peripheral blood. The CDR3 DNA is TGTGCCAGCAGCCAGGGCGCTGAAGCTTTCTTT. This encodes CASSQGAEAFF.